The 5 T cell receptor beta chains below all came from one sample that was sequenced in a study of identical twins. TCRdb analysed the 5' RACE reads with MiXCR anew, one entry per CDR3 protein. Of 500,000 to 650,000 distinct CDR3 sequences in the sample, 20% to 25% were seen once. This same sample was also part of a study on yellow fever vaccine responses in identical twins.

The sequenced sample was CD4+ T cells sorted from blood. The source is a woman in her late teens or twenties in good health.

V usage is TRBV6-6 and J usage is TRBJ2-3; D gene unclear. Germline V gene lookup returns CDR1 MNHNY and CDR2 SVGAGI (reference sequence). The CDR3 is made up of 13 amino acids. V was shortened by 5 bases and J by 1 base, with 7 bases between the two germline ends. The CDR3 coding sequence is TGTGCCAGCAGTAACCTGGGCACAGATACGCAGTATTTT. It encodes CASSNLGTDTQYF.

This clonotype came up a few times. The chain has TRBV20-1 and TRBJ2-1; D remains unclear. This CDR3 region has 12 residues. CDR1 and CDR2 (germline): DFQATT, SNEGSKA (reference sequence). V shed 5 bases and J shed 8 bases, with 13 bases lying between them. The CDR3 sequence: CSAFSLIDEQFF. In DNA form, the CDR3 reads TGCAGTGCTTTTTCACTCATCGATGAGCAGTTCTTC.

CDR3 nucleotides: TGCGCCAGCAGCCAAGAGGGGACAGGATACTCTGGAAACACCATATATTTT. Translation gives CASSQEGTGYSGNTIYF. V usage is TRBV4-1 and J usage is TRBJ1-3, with 8 positions matching TRBD1. The junction had 4 bases not matched to a gene; V was cut back by 0 bases and J by 0 bases. Germline V gives CDR1 MGHRA, CDR2 YSYEKL. The CDR3 has 17 residues.

The V and J genes are TRBV12-3 or TRBV12-4 and TRBJ2-5, with 12 bases lining up with TRBD2. Losses at the gene ends were 5 bases for V and 2 bases for J; bases not matched to a gene: 9. The CDR3 extends over 17 amino acids. The CDR3 DNA reads as TGTGCCAGCAGTACCGGACTAGCGGGGATGGGACAAGAGACCCAGTACTTC. Residues: CASSTGLAGMGQETQYF.

This sequence joins TRBV4-1 and TRBJ1-5, with no clear D. The CDR3 is 16 residues long. Germline-derived CDR1 and CDR2 are MGHRA and YSYEKL. V shed 1 base and J shed 2 bases, with 12 bases lying between them. CDR3 in DNA: TGCGCCAGCAGCCAAGGTTGGGGTGGGGGCAATCAGCCCCAGCATTTT. Residues: CASSQGWGGGNQPQHF.